This TCR beta chain was identified during a study of shared clonotypes between healthy human individuals. On the study more broadly: Each donor's CD8 memory used one plate, CD8 naive two, each CD4 subset three.

General study points: A handful of donors showed sharing of around 5% of naive CD4 clonotypes. Clonotypes which were not shared had lower generation probabilities than clonotypes that all four donors shared.

Per the original data handling: Sequence data from immunoSEQ were junction-only and lacked quality scores; consequently, filtering differed. Clones were read by immunoSEQ multiplex PCR, and TCRdb kept only the in-frame ones, dropping some. V, J and clone size were drawn from that table, and D and trimming were deduced from the DNA. The sample has 2.3 million or so clones, more than 80% seen once. Trimming pared 8 bases from V and 8 bases from J, leaving 15 bases between. CDR1 and CDR2 from the germline V gene are MDHEN and SYDVKM. CDR3 length: 12 residues. Concerning this clone: Its specificity is unknown.

The specimen was naive CD4+ T cells from PBMCs. Regarding subset: CD45RA+ positively selected. This TCR was recovered from a man between 18 and 29 years old in good health. Some clones in this sample may be carry-over from other donors' samples. The chain links TRBV28 to TRBJ1-2; a possible D gene is TRBD1 (6 bases). The CDR3 DNA follows: TGTGCCAGCTCCCGAGGGGGTAGCGGCTACACCTTC. This sequence encodes CASSRGGSGYTF.